The 29 T cell receptor beta chains presented below share a single source sample, sequenced in a study of T cell repertoires in cytomegalovirus infection. TCRdb recomputed calls from the reads with MiXCR, one row per CDR3 protein. The sample lists hundreds of thousands of distinct CDR3 sequences, about 33% occurring once. The sequencing sample was made of PBMCs. The receptors were gathered from a human donor in good health (CMV status not recorded). Some clones in this sample may be carry-over from other donors' samples.

This clonotype came up many times. The chain carries TRBV7-8 and TRBJ2-1, with D uncertain. CDR1 is SGHVS, CDR2 FQNEAQ, per germline. Trimming removed 6 bases at V and 1 base at J, with 10 bases between. There are 14 residues in the CDR3. CDR3 sequence reads: CASSEFGSYNEQFF. The CDR3 DNA follows: TGTGCCAGCAGTGAGTTTGGGTCCTACAATGAGCAGTTCTTC.

This clonotype was detected many times. V is TRBV7-8 and J is TRBJ2-1; D not resolved. This CDR3 has 12 residues. The V gene lost 4 bases and the J gene lost 5 bases, with 6 bases spanning the gap. Germline CDR1 is SGHVS and CDR2 is FQNEAQ. The DNA of the CDR3 is TGTGCCAGCAGCTGGCAGGACAATGAGCAGTTCTTC. Translating it yields CASSWQDNEQFF.

The gene calls are TRBV5-6 and TRBJ2-1; the match to TRBD1 covers 8 bases. J was trimmed by 12 bases and V by 4 bases; bases with no gene match: 9. CDR3 length: 13 residues. Per the germline V gene, CDR1 is SGHDT and CDR2 is YYEEEE. CDR3 sequence: CASSHGQGEGQFF. The CDR3 DNA reads as TGTGCCAGCAGCCACGGACAGGGCGAGGGGCAGTTCTTC.

The rearrangement uses TRBV23-1 and TRBJ1-1; D not resolved. TRBV23-1 is reported as an ORF; its role is uncertain. The CDR3 runs 18 residues. V was shortened by 0 bases and J by 0 bases, with 17 bases between the two germline ends. CDR3 DNA sequence: TGCGCCAGCAGTCAATCGGGCAACCGACCCCCCTTGAACACTGAAGCTTTCTTT. It codes for CASSQSGNRPPLNTEAFF.

The chain is built from TRBV6-1 and TRBJ2-2; no definite D call. Trimming took off 8 bases at V and 1 base at J, with 11 bases between the two ends. Germline CDR1 reads MNHNS; CDR2 reads SASEGT. The CDR3 has 14 amino acids. For the CDR3, the DNA is TGTGCCAGCTTAGTGGTATTGAACACCGGGGAGCTGTTTTTT. Protein product: CASLVVLNTGELFF.

This clonotype was detected only once. An end of the junction does not agree with germline; a read error may underlie this. The rearrangement uses TRBV11-2 and TRBJ1-6; D might be TRBD1 (5 bases). CDR1 and CDR2 (germline): SGHAT, FQNNGV. The CDR3 runs to 16 residues. CDR3 residues: CASSSTALGNNSPPHF. CDR3 sequence (DNA): TGTGCCAGCAGCTCGACAGCTCTCGGTAATAATTCACCCCCCCACTTT.

With respect to this clonotype: One end of the junction varies from germline; a read error may be responsible. CDR3 sequence: CASSSANSYGCTF. CDR3 bases: TGTGCCAGCAGCTCCGCCAACAGCTATGGCTGCACCTTC. The chain couples TRBV7-9 to TRBJ1-2; D remains ambiguous. CDR1 is SEHNR and CDR2 is FQNEAQ in the germline V gene (reference sequence). The CDR3 is 13 amino acids. Complete variable domain (other parts from reference TRBV7-9 and TRBJ1-2): DTGVSQNPRHKITKRGQNVTFRCDPISEHNRLYWYRQTLGQGPEFLTYFQNEAQLEKSRLLSDRFSAERPKGSFSTLEIQRTEQGDSAMYLCASSSANSYGCTFGSGTRLTVV.

J is TRBJ1-5 and V is TRBV7-2, with D tentatively TRBD1 (6 bases). The germline V gene has CDR1 SGHTA and CDR2 FQGNSA. There are 15 residues in the CDR3. V gave up 1 base and J gave up 0 bases, with 7 bases separating them. This chain's CDR3 is CASSLGDTSNQPQHF. Here the CDR3 DNA reads TGTGCCAGCAGCTTAGGGGACACTAGCAATCAGCCCCAGCATTTT.

This clonotype was picked up a small number of times. The chain combines TRBV6-5 with TRBJ2-5, with TRBD2 matching over 12 bases. The CDR3 covers 19 residues. The trim removed 2 bases at V and 5 bases at J, leaving 15 bases unmatched. Germline CDR1 MNHEY, CDR2 SVGAGI. Here the CDR3 reads CASSYQIPSGGALGETQYF. CDR3 DNA: TGTGCCAGCAGTTACCAGATCCCTAGCGGGGGGGCCCTGGGGGAGACCCAGTACTTC.

This clonotype has just a few counts. V is TRBV15 and J is TRBJ1-4; no clear D gene. The CDR3 spans 15 residues. V gave up 0 bases and J gave up 4 bases, with 9 bases separating them. CDR1 is LNHNV and CDR2 is YYDKDF in the germline V gene (reference sequence). The CDR3 DNA sequence: TGTGCCACCAGCAGAGAAGGGTCCTTTAATGAAAAACTGTTTTTT. It yields the protein CATSREGSFNEKLFF.

The chain recombines TRBV2 with TRBJ1-1, with 7 positions matching TRBD1. CDR3 length: 15 amino acids. Losses at the gene ends were 6 bases for V and 3 bases for J; bases not matched to a gene: 10. Germline V gene lookup returns CDR1 SNHLY and CDR2 FYNNEI. CDR3 nucleotide sequence: TGTGCCAGCAGGAAGGCGCAGGGGGGGGACACTGAAGCTTTCTTT. It encodes CASRKAQGGDTEAFF.

This clonotype was recorded many times. V usage is TRBV10-1 and J usage is TRBJ2-7; TRBD1 matches at 9 bases. The trim removed 3 bases at V and 5 bases at J, leaving 11 bases unmatched. This CDR3 spans 16 amino acids. Germline CDR1 and CDR2: WNHNN and SYGVQD (reference sequence). The CDR3 region is CASSDHSGTGKNEQYF. The CDR3 nucleotides are TGCGCCAGCAGTGACCACTCCGGGACAGGGAAGAACGAGCAGTACTTC.

This clonotype was recorded a few times. The rearrangement links TRBV6-5 to TRBJ2-7; perhaps TRBD2 as D (6 bases). V was cut by 0 bases and J by 4 bases, with 22 bases left in between. The germline V gene has CDR1 MNHEY and CDR2 SVGAGI. The CDR3 contains 18 residues. The CDR3 region has the DNA TGTGCCAGCAGTTACTCGTCTATCATCGGGGGAATTCATTACGAGCAGTACTTC. This translates into CASSYSSIIGGIHYEQYF.

The chain combines TRBV3-1 with TRBJ2-7, with D maybe TRBD1 (7 bases). Trimming cost V 2 bases and J 0 bases, with 11 bases left between them. The length of the CDR3 is 15 residues. Germline V gene lookup returns CDR1 LGHDT and CDR2 YNNKEL (reference sequence). This CDR3 is CASSQRQGGSYEQYF. CDR3 DNA sequence: TGTGCCAGCAGCCAACGGCAGGGGGGCTCCTACGAGCAGTACTTC.

About this clonotype: A clone one base away is much larger, so this may be a read error. The chain employs TRBV7-2 and TRBJ2-7; the match to TRBD1 covers 9 bases. This CDR3 has 13 residues. Germline CDR1 SGHTA, CDR2 FQGNSA. The CDR3 sequence is CASSLGTGNEQSF. The CDR3 DNA reads TGTGCCAGCAGCCTCGGGACAGGGAACGAGCAGTCCTTC.

V usage is TRBV4-2 and J usage is TRBJ2-7; D may be TRBD1 or TRBD2 (5 bases each). The ends were cut back, 2 bases at V and 3 bases at J, with 11 bases in the middle. The V gene's germline CDR1 is LGHNA and CDR2 YNFKEQ. The CDR3 contains 14 residues. CDR3 nucleotides: TGTGCCAGCAGCCAACCCGGGACGGGCTACGAGCAGTACTTC. It specifies CASSQPGTGYEQYF.

Note on this clonotype: This could be a read error, since a much larger clone is one nucleotide away. This chain links TRBV7-2 with TRBJ1-4; D unclear. Germline CDR1 SGHTA, CDR2 FQGNSA. CDR3 length: 15 amino acids. The CDR3 is CASSLGGGPNEKLYF. The CDR3 DNA follows: TGTGCCAGCAGCTTAGGAGGAGGACCTAATGAAAAACTGTATTTT.

This clonotype was seen at least ten times. The chain joins TRBV12-3 or TRBV12-4 to TRBJ2-7, with a possible D match to TRBD2 (5 bases). CDR3 length equals 23 residues. Trimming took 6 bases from V and 7 from J, leaving 46 bases between them. The CDR3 DNA follows: TGTGCCAGCAGCTGGGGTCCCAAAAGCCAGCGGAACCATTATCGCCCCCTACGGAAAGAGCAGTACTTC. Residues: CASSWGPKSQRNHYRPLRKEQYF.

In its sample, this clonotype was seen a few times. The chain couples TRBV4-1 to TRBJ1-2; no definite D call. CDR1 and CDR2 from the germline V gene are MGHRA and YSYEKL. Trimming left V 0 bases short and J 3 bases short, with 11 bases between. The CDR3 is made up of 15 amino acids. The CDR3 region has the DNA TGCGCCAGCAGCCAAGATTTACATCCGGACTATGGCTACACCTTC. It translates to CASSQDLHPDYGYTF.

V and J are TRBV7-3 and TRBJ2-7, with D tentatively TRBD2 (5 bases). The ends were cut back, 6 bases at V and 4 bases at J, with 13 bases in the middle. Germline CDR1 reads SGHTA; CDR2 reads FQGTGA. This CDR3 is 13 amino acids long. The CDR3: CASRSLGGYEQYF. DNA of the CDR3: TGTGCCAGCAGGTCCCTTGGCGGGTACGAGCAGTACTTC.

The V gene is TRBV12-3 or TRBV12-4, the J gene TRBJ1-5; D is unresolved. Between the trimmed V and J ends, which lost 5 bases and 7 bases, there was a span of 18 bases. The CDR3 has 15 amino acids. In nucleotides, the CDR3 is TGTGCCAGCAGTCCAACTGCCTCCCTGGCACAGCCCCAGCATTTT. Amino acid sequence: CASSPTASLAQPQHF.

The sample holds many counts of this clonotype. The chain employs TRBV11-2 and TRBJ2-7, with a tentative D call TRBD1 (6 bases). V lost 0 bases, J lost 5 bases, and 14 bases lay in between. This CDR3 has 15 amino acids. The germline V gene encodes CDR1 SGHAT and CDR2 FQNNGV. The CDR3 region is CASSLDPSGENEQYF. The CDR3 bases are TGTGCCAGCAGCTTAGATCCGTCAGGGGAAAACGAGCAGTACTTC.

V usage is TRBV30 and J usage is TRBJ1-5; D is ambiguous. V was shortened by 1 base and J by 5 bases, with 9 bases between the two germline ends. The CDR3 spans 13 residues. CDR1 GTSNPN and CDR2 SVGIG come from the germline V gene (reference sequence). The CDR3 region is CAWSDRGDQPQHF. CDR3 nucleotide sequence: TGTGCCTGGAGTGATCGGGGAGATCAGCCCCAGCATTTT.

J is TRBJ1-2 and V is TRBV7-6; D gene ambiguous. V dropped 1 base and J dropped 4 bases, with 7 bases sitting between them. Germline loops: CDR1 SGHVS, CDR2 FNYEAQ. CDR3 length: 13 residues. The DNA of the CDR3 is TGTGCCAGCAGCTTAGAAACAGCCTATGGCTACACCTTC. This codes for CASSLETAYGYTF.

There are a few counts of this clonotype. The chain recombines TRBV6-6 with TRBJ1-4, with D uncertain. Per germline, CDR1 MNHNY and CDR2 SVGAGI (reference sequence). The CDR3 contains 14 residues. The ends were cut back, 0 bases at V and 12 bases at J, with 14 bases in the middle. CDR3 protein: CASSYSSGRGQLFF. DNA of the CDR3: TGTGCCAGCAGTTACTCGAGTGGTAGAGGACAACTGTTTTTT.

The rearrangement uses TRBV12-3 or TRBV12-4 and TRBJ1-6; 7 bases fit TRBD1. CDR3 length: 17 residues. The junction had 17 bases not matched to a gene; V was cut back by 10 bases and J by 5 bases. This chain's CDR3 is CATREEHRQGDNSPLHF. DNA of the CDR3: TGTGCCACCAGGGAGGAACATCGTCAGGGGGATAATTCACCCCTCCACTTT.

The chain joins TRBV5-1 to TRBJ1-2; 8 bases agree with TRBD1. Germline V lookup: CDR1 SGHRS, CDR2 YFSETQ. Losses at the gene ends were 0 bases for V and 1 base for J; bases not matched to a gene: 5. This CDR3 spans 16 amino acids. This CDR3 reads CASSLVTGVGNYGYTF. Written as DNA, the CDR3 is TGCGCCAGCAGCTTGGTGACAGGGGTTGGTAACTATGGCTACACCTTC.

On this clonotype: A much larger clonotype is one base distant, so this may be a read error. The chain joins TRBV7-8 to TRBJ1-1; the D is unclear. Germline-derived CDR1 and CDR2 are SGHVS and FQNEAQ. The V end lost 5 bases, the J end lost 3 bases, and 10 bases lay between the germline ends. This CDR3 spans 13 amino acids. The DNA of the CDR3 is TGTGCCAGCAGCACATCGACCGACACTGAAGCTTTCTTT. Translated, it gives CASSTSTDTEAFF.

There are many counts of this clonotype. V and J are TRBV15 and TRBJ1-1; 7 positions match TRBD1. From germline, CDR1 is LNHNV and CDR2 YYDKDF (reference sequence). V was clipped by 0 bases and J by 1 base; unmatched bases: 5. The CDR3 is 16 residues long. In DNA, the CDR3 is TGTGCCACCAGCAGAGAAGGGGGCTCATCGAACACTGAAGCTTTCTTT. Translated, it gives CATSREGGSSNTEAFF.